The 2 T cell receptor beta chains below all came from one sample that was sequenced in a study of blood T cells in healthy people across ages. Primed by a sample-barcoded 5' primer and a J-beta primer mix, a second PCR proceeded for about 7 to 11 cycles. MiXCR, run by TCRdb on the 5' RACE reads, gives a single entry per CDR3 protein. The repertoire includes over 1,300,000 distinct CDR3 sequences, 59% of them detected once, and roughly 7% sits in the top ten. The source material was blood. Every receptor here comes from a man in his late teens or twenties in good health.

This clonotype has just one count. This chain uses TRBV4-2 with TRBJ2-1, with D possibly being TRBD1 (8 bases). The J call may not be correct, given that the DNA end is closer to TRBJ2-7. This CDR3 spans 15 amino acids. Germline assignment: CDR1 LGHNA and CDR2 YNFKEQ. The CDR3 loop reads CASSTQGGVRNEQYF. The CDR3 coding sequence is TGTGCCAGCAGCACACAGGGGGGGGTCCGGAATGAGCAGTACTTC.

This chain links TRBV10-2 with TRBJ1-2, with TRBD1 as a possible D gene (5 bases). Between the trimmed V and J ends, which lost 2 bases and 8 bases, there was a span of 12 bases. In germline, CDR1 is WSHSY, CDR2 SAAADI. The CDR3 is made up of 13 amino acids. In nucleotides, the CDR3 is TGCGCCAGCAGTGAGACCGGGGGTGGAGGCTACACCTTC. It yields the protein CASSETGGGGYTF.